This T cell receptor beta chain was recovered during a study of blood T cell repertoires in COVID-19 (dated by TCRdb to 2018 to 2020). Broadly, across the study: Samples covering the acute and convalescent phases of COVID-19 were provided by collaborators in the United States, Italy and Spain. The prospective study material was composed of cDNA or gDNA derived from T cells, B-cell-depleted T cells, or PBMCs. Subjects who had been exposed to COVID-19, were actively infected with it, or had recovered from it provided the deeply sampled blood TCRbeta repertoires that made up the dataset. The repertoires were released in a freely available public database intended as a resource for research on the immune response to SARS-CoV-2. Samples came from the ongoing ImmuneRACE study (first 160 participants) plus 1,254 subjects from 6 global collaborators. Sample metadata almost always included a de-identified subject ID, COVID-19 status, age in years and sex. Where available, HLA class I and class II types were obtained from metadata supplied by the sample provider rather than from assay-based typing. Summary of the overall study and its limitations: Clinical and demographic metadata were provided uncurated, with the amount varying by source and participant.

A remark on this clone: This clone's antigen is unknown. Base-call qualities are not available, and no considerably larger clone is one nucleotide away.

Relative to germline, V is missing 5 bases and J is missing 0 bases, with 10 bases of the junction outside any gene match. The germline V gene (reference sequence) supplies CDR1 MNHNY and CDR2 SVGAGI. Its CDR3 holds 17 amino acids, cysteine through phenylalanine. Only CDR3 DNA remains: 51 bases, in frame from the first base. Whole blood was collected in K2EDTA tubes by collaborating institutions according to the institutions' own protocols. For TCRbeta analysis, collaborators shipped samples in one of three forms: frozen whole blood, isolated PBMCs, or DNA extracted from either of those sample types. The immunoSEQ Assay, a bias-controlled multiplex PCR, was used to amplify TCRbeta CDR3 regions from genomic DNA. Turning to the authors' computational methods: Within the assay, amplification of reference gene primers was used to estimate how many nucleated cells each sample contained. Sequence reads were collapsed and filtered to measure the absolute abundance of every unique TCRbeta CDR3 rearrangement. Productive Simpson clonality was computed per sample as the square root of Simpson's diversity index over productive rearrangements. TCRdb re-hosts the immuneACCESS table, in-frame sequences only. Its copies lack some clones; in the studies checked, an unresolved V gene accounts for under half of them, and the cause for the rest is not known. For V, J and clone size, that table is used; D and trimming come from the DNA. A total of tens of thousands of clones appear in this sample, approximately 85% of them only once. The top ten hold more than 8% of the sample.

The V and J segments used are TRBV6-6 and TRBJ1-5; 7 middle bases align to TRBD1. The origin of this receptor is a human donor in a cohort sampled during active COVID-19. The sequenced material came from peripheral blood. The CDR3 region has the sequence CASSLKPGQISNQPQHF. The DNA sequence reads TGTGCCAGCAGTCTAAAACCGGGACAGATTAGCAATCAGCCCCAGCATTTT.